This T cell receptor beta chain was sequenced in a study of blood T cell repertoires in COVID-19. Germline values: CDR1 PRHDT, CDR2 FYEKMQ (reference sequence). V gave up 5 bases and J gave up 3 bases, with 9 bases separating them. CDR3 length equals 13 residues. Original methodology: Amplification of reference gene primers was used by the study to estimate nucleated cell counts. Libraries were prepared by immunoSEQ multiplex PCR; TCRdb keeps only in-frame clonotypes and omits some of them. V, J and clone size are taken as reported in that table, and D and trimming were inferred from the DNA itself. The data hold about 180,000 clones, with approximately 86% observed a single time.

This rearrangement joins TRBV13 to TRBJ2-3; D possibly corresponds to TRBD1 (5 bases). The specimen sequenced was peripheral blood. The sequence derives from a woman younger than 45 with active or convalescent COVID-19. The CDR3 DNA reads TGTGCCAGCAGCCGCCGACAGACAGATACGCAGTATTTT. It is translated as CASSRRQTDTQYF.